The 23 T cell receptor beta chains in this list originate from one sample, sequenced in a study of PD-1 blockade in mismatch repair-deficient tumors. The repertoire was sequenced with immunoSEQ multiplex PCR; TCRdb's copy has only in-frame clones and lacks some. The table records 120,000 or so clones, 85% to 90% of them present only once. The specimen comprised peripheral blood, sampled 44 weeks after starting pembrolizumab. The receptors stem from an adult with mismatch repair-deficient cancer.

V usage is TRBV11-2 and J usage is TRBJ2-1, with a possible D match to TRBD2 (6 bases). V was trimmed by 1 base and J by 8 bases, leaving 12 bases between them. CDR1 is SGHAT and CDR2 is FQNNGV in the germline V gene. The CDR3 runs to 14 residues. This chain's CDR3 is CASSLASREDEQFF. DNA for the CDR3: TGTGCCAGCAGCTTAGCGAGCAGGGAGGATGAGCAGTTCTTC.

The chain carries TRBV6-1 and TRBJ2-1, with D perhaps TRBD1 (6 bases). The CDR3 contains 14 residues. With 7 bases removed from V and 5 bases from J, the gap between germline ends came to 15 bases. The germline V gene has CDR1 MNHNS and CDR2 SASEGT. In DNA, the CDR3 is TGTGCCAGCACGTTTGGAACAGGGCACAATGAGCAGTTCTTC. It translates to CASTFGTGHNEQFF.

V and J are TRBV7-5 and TRBJ1-3. TRBV7-5 is a known pseudogene. The CDR3 consists of 17 residues. Here the CDR3 reads CARSAIRRGVGGNTIYF. The CDR3 coding sequence is TGTGCCAGAAGCGCCATCCGGCGGGGCGTAGGGGGAAACACCATATATTTT.

This chain connects TRBV28 to TRBJ2-7, with D perhaps matching TRBD1 or TRBD2 (6 bases each). This CDR3 is built from 16 residues. Looked up from germline, CDR1 is MDHEN and CDR2 is SYDVKM. Trimming cost V 2 bases and J 1 base, with 15 bases left between them. CDR3 loop: CASSLSLSGASYEQYF. The CDR3 DNA reads as TGTGCCAGCAGTTTAAGTTTGTCGGGGGCGTCCTACGAGCAGTACTTC.

This chain links TRBV30 with TRBJ2-3, with 7 nucleotides matching TRBD2. This CDR3 comprises 15 residues. Germline CDR1 and CDR2: GTSNPN and SVGIG (reference sequence). The V gene end was trimmed by 5 bases and the J gene end by 1 base; junction bases not matched to a gene: 9. The CDR3 spells CAWGPGGTGTDTQYF. DNA for the CDR3: TGTGCCTGGGGACCCGGGGGGACTGGCACAGATACGCAGTATTTT.

This chain joins TRBV11-2 and TRBJ1-1; maybe TRBD1 (5 bases). The germline V gene has CDR1 SGHAT and CDR2 FQNNGV. The CDR3 contains 15 residues. V was pared by 5 bases and J by 0 bases, with 13 bases between. The CDR3 DNA reads as TGTGCCAGCAGCGAACAGACAGCCATGAACACTGAAGCTTTCTTT. Translation: CASSEQTAMNTEAFF.

The V and J genes are TRBV28 and TRBJ2-4, with D perhaps being TRBD1 or TRBD2 (10 bases each). CDR1 and CDR2 from the germline V gene are MDHEN and SYDVKM. The ends were cut back, 4 bases at V and 2 bases at J, with 27 bases in the middle. The CDR3 is 20 residues long. Here the CDR3 reads CASSWRTGGAGGPTKNIQYF. In DNA form, the CDR3 reads TGTGCCAGCAGTTGGAGGACAGGGGGAGCGGGAGGGCCGACCAAAAACATTCAGTACTTC.

This clone appeared once. V is TRBV2 and J is TRBJ2-1; 10 nucleotides line up with TRBD2. The CDR3 sequence is 15 residues long. V was pared by 2 bases and J by 6 bases, with 4 bases of the junction left unmatched. CDR1 and CDR2 from the germline V gene are SNHLY and FYNNEI. The chain's CDR3 is CASSEIAGGGNEQFF. The CDR3 bases are TGTGCCAGCAGTGAAATAGCGGGAGGAGGCAATGAGCAGTTCTTC.

The chain joins TRBV10-3 to TRBJ1-3; D remains ambiguous. CDR1 is ENHRY and CDR2 is SYGVKD in the germline V gene. Trimming cost V 4 bases and J 0 bases, with 13 bases left between them. The CDR3 runs 16 residues. The CDR3 bases are TGTGCCATCAGTGGCTCAGAGGGAAGCTCTGGAAACACCATATATTTT. Amino acid sequence: CAISGSEGSSGNTIYF.

V usage is TRBV6-5 and J usage is TRBJ1-1; possible D gene TRBD1, 5 bases. Trimming removed 5 bases at V and 4 bases at J, with 11 bases between. The CDR3 covers 13 residues. In germline, CDR1 is MNHEY, CDR2 SVGAGI. This chain's CDR3 is CASSKRDPTEAFF. CDR3 coding DNA: TGTGCCAGCAGTAAAAGGGACCCCACTGAAGCTTTCTTT.

The chain combines TRBV29-1 with TRBJ2-7, with D possibly being TRBD2 (5 bases). Germline CDR1 SQVTM, CDR2 ANQGSEA. Trimming shortened V by 3 bases and J by 0 bases, and 12 bases separated the two germline ends. The CDR3 contains 14 residues. CDR3 bases: TGCAGCGTTGAGGTTCTAGAGGGCTCCTACGAGCAGTACTTC. This sequence encodes CSVEVLEGSYEQYF.

A few counts support this clone. The chain joins TRBV29-1 to TRBJ2-7; D unresolved. This CDR3 spans 10 amino acids. Trimming stripped 4 bases from V and 4 bases from J, with 5 bases between. Germline CDR1 is SQVTM and CDR2 is ANQGSEA. CDR3 amino acids: CSVVGYEQYF. CDR3 in DNA: TGCAGCGTTGTAGGGTACGAGCAGTACTTC.

The chain employs TRBV27 and TRBJ2-3, with 12 positions matching TRBD2. CDR3 length: 16 amino acids. Germline values: CDR1 MNHEY, CDR2 SMNVEV (reference sequence). With V trimmed by 2 bases and J by 5 bases, 5 bases remained unmatched. CDR3 DNA sequence: TGTGCCAGCAGTTTACTGTCTAGCGGGGGGGTAGATACGCAGTATTTT. As protein: CASSLLSSGGVDTQYF.

J is TRBJ1-2 and V is TRBV6-5; TRBD1 agrees at 7 bases. Looked up from germline, CDR1 is MNHEY and CDR2 is SVGAGI. The J segment lost 0 bases and the V segment lost 2 bases, leaving 3 bases of the junction unmatched. The CDR3 consists of 15 residues. The CDR3 coding sequence is TGTGCCAGCAGTTACGGAGGGGGCCCTAACTATGGCTACACCTTC. The encoded protein is CASSYGGGPNYGYTF.

This chain links TRBV4-1 with TRBJ2-1; D gene ambiguous. The V end was cut by 0 bases, the J end by 4 bases, with 7 bases between. From germline, CDR1 is MGHRA and CDR2 YSYEKL. The CDR3 spans 14 residues. The CDR3 coding sequence is TGCGCCAGCAGCCAAGATCCCCTGTACAATGAGCAGTTCTTC. It is translated as CASSQDPLYNEQFF.

J is TRBJ2-3 and V is TRBV19; 7 bases are shared with TRBD1. V shed 10 bases and J 3 bases; nucleotides not matched to a gene: 10. Germline CDR1 reads LNHDA; CDR2 reads SQIVND (reference sequence). The CDR3 runs 14 residues. CDR3 bases: TGTGCCACCTCGGGACAGAGAGGGACAGATACGCAGTATTTT. Translating gives CATSGQRGTDTQYF.

V is TRBV4-1 and J is TRBJ2-3; the D gene could be TRBD1 or TRBD2 (5 bases each). CDR3 length equals 17 residues. CDR1 is MGHRA, CDR2 YSYEKL, per germline. The germline V and J ends were trimmed by 3 bases and 2 bases, with 18 bases remaining between them. CDR3 sequence (DNA): TGCGCCAGCAGCCATGAACCCACGACAGACTACACAGATACGCAGTATTTT. Residues: CASSHEPTTDYTDTQYF.

This clone was picked up a small number of times. The chain recombines TRBV5-4 with TRBJ2-2; TRBD1 might be the D (7 bases). The germline gives CDR1 SGHNT, CDR2 YYREEE (reference sequence). V lost 2 bases and J lost 6, with 8 bases in between. The CDR3 runs to 13 residues. The CDR3 DNA sequence: TGTGCCAGCAGCTTCAGGGGGGCCGGGGAGCTGTTTTTT. This sequence encodes CASSFRGAGELFF.

The chain employs TRBV6-1 and TRBJ2-7, with 11 bases lining up with TRBD2. From germline, CDR1 is MNHNS and CDR2 SASEGT. The junction had 2 bases not matched to a gene; V was cut back by 1 base and J by 3 bases. This CDR3 has 15 amino acids. CDR3 bases: TGTGCCAGCAGTGAAGACGGGACTAGCGGCTACGAGCAGTACTTC. Protein product: CASSEDGTSGYEQYF.

This clone is categorized as medium-sized. V is TRBV28 and J is TRBJ1-2; D not certain. Per germline, CDR1 MDHEN and CDR2 SYDVKM. The CDR3 runs to 15 residues. Trimming removed 2 bases at V and 6 bases at J, with 16 bases between. The DNA of the CDR3 is TGTGCCAGCAGTTTACGACGCCTAGGGCTTAATGGCTACACCTTC. This translates into CASSLRRLGLNGYTF.

This chain joins TRBV4-3 and TRBJ2-2; D not resolved. This CDR3 region has 11 residues. Trimming cost V 1 base and J 8 bases, with 2 bases left between them. Germline CDR1 reads LGHNA; CDR2 reads YSLEER. CDR3 sequence: CASSQVGELFF. CDR3 nucleotide sequence: TGCGCCAGCAGCCAAGTTGGGGAGCTGTTTTTT.

This chain joins TRBV7-6 and TRBJ2-1; 8 bases are a match to TRBD2. Germline lookup yields CDR1 SGHVS and CDR2 FNYEAQ. V shed 5 bases, J shed 7 bases, and the junction held 4 bases outside the gene matches. The CDR3 sequence is 13 residues long. CDR3 bases: TGTGCCAGCAGCCAAAGCGGGAGTAATGAGCAGTTCTTC. It is translated as CASSQSGSNEQFF.

The V gene is TRBV18, the J gene TRBJ2-5; D ambiguous. Germline V gene data show CDR1 as KGHSH and CDR2 as LQKENI. CDR3 length: 14 amino acids. V was cut by 3 bases and J by 1 base, with 9 bases left in between. The CDR3 DNA follows: TGTGCCAGCTCACCCGCCGCCCTCCAAGAGACCCAGTACTTC. Translation: CASSPAALQETQYF.